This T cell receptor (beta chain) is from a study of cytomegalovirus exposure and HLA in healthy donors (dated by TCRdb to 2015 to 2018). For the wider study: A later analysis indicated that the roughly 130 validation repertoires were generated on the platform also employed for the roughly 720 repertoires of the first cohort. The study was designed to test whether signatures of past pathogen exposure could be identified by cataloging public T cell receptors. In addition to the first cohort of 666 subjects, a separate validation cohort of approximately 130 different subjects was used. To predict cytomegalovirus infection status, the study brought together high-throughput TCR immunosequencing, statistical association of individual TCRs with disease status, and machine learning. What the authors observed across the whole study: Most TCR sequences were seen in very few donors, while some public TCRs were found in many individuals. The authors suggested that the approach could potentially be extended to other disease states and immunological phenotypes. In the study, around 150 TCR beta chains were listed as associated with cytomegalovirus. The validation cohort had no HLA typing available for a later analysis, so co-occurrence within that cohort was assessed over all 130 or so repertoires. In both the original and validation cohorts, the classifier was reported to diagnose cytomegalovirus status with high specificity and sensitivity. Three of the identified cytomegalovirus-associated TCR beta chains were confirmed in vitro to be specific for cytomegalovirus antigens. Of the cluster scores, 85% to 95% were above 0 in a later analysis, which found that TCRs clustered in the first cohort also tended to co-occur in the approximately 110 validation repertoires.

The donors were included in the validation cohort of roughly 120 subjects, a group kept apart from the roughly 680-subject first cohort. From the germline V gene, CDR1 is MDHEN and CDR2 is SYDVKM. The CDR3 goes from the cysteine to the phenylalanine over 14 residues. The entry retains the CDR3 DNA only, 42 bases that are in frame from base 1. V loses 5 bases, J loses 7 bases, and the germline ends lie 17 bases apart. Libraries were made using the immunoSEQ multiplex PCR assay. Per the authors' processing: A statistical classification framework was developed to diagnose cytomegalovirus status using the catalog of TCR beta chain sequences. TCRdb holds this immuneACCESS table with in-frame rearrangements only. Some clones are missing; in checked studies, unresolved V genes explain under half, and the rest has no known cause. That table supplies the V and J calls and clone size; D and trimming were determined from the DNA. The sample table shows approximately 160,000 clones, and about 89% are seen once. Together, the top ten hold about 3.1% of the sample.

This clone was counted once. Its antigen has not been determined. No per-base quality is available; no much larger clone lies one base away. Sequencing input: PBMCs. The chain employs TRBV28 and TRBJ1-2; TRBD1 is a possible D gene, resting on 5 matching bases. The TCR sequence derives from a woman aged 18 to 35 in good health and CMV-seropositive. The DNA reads TGTGCCAGCAGTGGGCAGACAGTCTGGTTTGGCTACACCTTC. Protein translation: CASSGQTVWFGYTF.